The next 19 T cell receptor beta chains were all read from a single sample in a study of blood T cell repertoires in COVID-19 (dated by TCRdb to 2018 to 2020). The library was produced with the immunoSEQ multiplex PCR assay. TCRdb took over this immuneACCESS table, retaining in-frame rearrangements with V and J assigned. Such tables are incomplete; in checked studies, under half of the missing clones stem from an unresolved V gene, and the remainder is unexplained. A total of approximately 250,000 clones appear in this sample, roughly 80% of them only once. The ten largest clones represent 4.2% of the sample. The sequenced sample was peripheral blood. The receptors come from a man in his fifties or sixties with acute or convalescent COVID-19.

J is TRBJ2-2 and V is TRBV27; TRBD1 is a possible D gene (5 bases). This CDR3 spans 15 amino acids. With 2 bases removed from V and 2 bases from J, the gap between germline ends came to 9 bases. The V gene's germline CDR1 is MNHEY and CDR2 SMNVEV (reference sequence). CDR3 sequence (DNA): TGTGCCAGCAGTTTAGGCAGGGCAAACACCGGGGAGCTGTTTTTT. Its protein is CASSLGRANTGELFF.

The chain employs TRBV30 and TRBJ1-2, with no clear D. Looked up from germline, CDR1 is GTSNPN and CDR2 is SVGIG (reference sequence). This CDR3 contains 13 residues. V was clipped by 7 bases and J by 4 bases, with 16 bases between them. For the CDR3, the DNA is TGTGCCTCAGACTATGGGGTCCCCTATGGCTACACCTTC. It yields the protein CASDYGVPYGYTF.

V and J are TRBV30 and TRBJ2-2, with D unclear. CDR1 GTSNPN and CDR2 SVGIG come from the germline V gene (reference sequence). V lost 1 base to trimming and J lost 6 bases, with 3 bases between them. The CDR3 loop spans 11 amino acids. The CDR3 bases are TGTGCCTGGAGTGGCGCCGGGGAGCTGTTTTTT. Translation: CAWSGAGELFF.

The CDR3, as DNA: TGTGCCAGCAGCCTCCAGGGACAGGGGATTAGCACCGGGGAGCTGTTTTTT. It yields the protein CASSLQGQGISTGELFF. The V and J genes are TRBV7-9 and TRBJ2-2; 10 nucleotides align to TRBD1. Germline CDR1 reads SEHNR; CDR2 reads FQNEAQ (reference sequence). This CDR3 region has 17 residues. Trimming at V came to 5 bases and at J to 4 bases, leaving 10 bases not matched to a gene.

V and J are TRBV10-3 and TRBJ1-1; D is undetermined. V lost 7 bases and J lost 1, with 13 bases in between. Germline V gives CDR1 ENHRY, CDR2 SYGVKD. The CDR3 runs to 14 residues. This chain's CDR3 is CAINSGTQNTEAFF. As DNA, the CDR3 is TGTGCCATCAATTCTGGCACACAGAACACTGAAGCTTTCTTT.

V gene TRBV10-1 combines with J gene TRBJ2-3; 10 nucleotides match TRBD2. This CDR3 has 15 amino acids. V gave up 3 bases and J gave up 8 bases; unmatched junction bases: 8. CDR1 WNHNN and CDR2 SYGVQD come from the germline V gene (reference sequence). CDR3 region: CASSDLLAGVGTQYF. CDR3 in DNA: TGCGCCAGCAGTGATCTGCTAGCGGGGGTCGGTACGCAGTATTTT.

The rearrangement links TRBV5-1 to TRBJ1-1; D remains ambiguous. Germline V CDR1 and CDR2: SGHRS, YFSETQ. The length of the CDR3 is 13 residues. V was cut by 0 bases and J by 1 base, with 4 bases left in between. CDR3 in amino acids: CASSLEANTEAFF. The DNA for the CDR3 is TGCGCCAGCAGCTTGGAAGCGAACACTGAAGCTTTCTTT. Full variable domain (outside the CDR3, taken from reference TRBV5-1 and TRBJ1-1): KAGVTQTPRYLIKTRGQQVTLSCSPISGHRSVSWYQQTPGQGLQFLFEYFSETQRNKGNFPGRFSGRQFSNSRSEMNVSTLELGDSALYLCASSLEANTEAFFGQGTRLTVV.

The chain links TRBV6-5 to TRBJ2-7; no firm D call. Germline V gene sequence: CDR1 MNHEY, CDR2 SVGAGI. CDR3 length equals 15 residues. V was pared by 3 bases and J by 2 bases, with 14 bases between. The CDR3 spells CASSYSEAAAYEQYF. The CDR3 nucleotides read TGTGCCAGCAGTTATTCCGAGGCCGCAGCCTACGAGCAGTACTTC.

In its sample, this clone was seen a few times. J is TRBJ1-2 and V is TRBV27, with D possibly TRBD1 on 5 matching bases. Germline V gene lookup returns CDR1 MNHEY and CDR2 SMNVEV (reference sequence). The V gene lost 2 bases and the J gene lost 6 bases, with 7 bases spanning the gap. The CDR3 extends over 12 amino acids. DNA of the CDR3: TGTGCCAGCAGTTTACCGGGGGATGGCTACACCTTC. Its translation is CASSLPGDGYTF.

The J gene is TRBJ2-1, the V gene TRBV6-5, with TRBD1 as a possible D gene (5 bases). V was pared by 7 bases and J by 13 bases, with 14 bases between. Germline assignment: CDR1 MNHEY and CDR2 SVGAGI. The CDR3 consists of 11 residues. This CDR3 reads CASKDIQGQFF. As DNA, the CDR3 is TGTGCCAGCAAAGATATTCAGGGTCAGTTCTTC.

This rearrangement joins TRBV30 to TRBJ1-5, with D possibly matching TRBD1 (5 bases). The length of the CDR3 is 15 residues. V was clipped by 4 bases and J by 9 bases, with 22 bases between them. Germline V gene lookup returns CDR1 GTSNPN and CDR2 SVGIG (reference sequence). The CDR3 here is CAWTTAGPARAPQHF. CDR3 DNA sequence: TGTGCCTGGACGACGGCCGGGCCAGCCAGGGCGCCCCAGCATTTT.

The chain has TRBV10-2 and TRBJ2-7, with 13 bases that match TRBD2. The CDR3 is made up of 14 amino acids. V was pared by 7 bases and J by 2 bases, with 2 bases of the junction left unmatched. From germline, CDR1 is WSHSY and CDR2 SAAADI. In DNA, the CDR3 is TGCGCCAGCACAGGACTAGCGGGAGCCTACGAGCAGTACTTC. Its translation is CASTGLAGAYEQYF.

The chain uses TRBV2 and TRBJ1-6, with TRBD1 matching over 7 bases. The CDR3 has 14 residues. CDR1 is SNHLY and CDR2 is FYNNEI in the germline V gene. Unmatched junction bases numbered 4, after V lost 7 bases and J lost 4 bases. The DNA of the CDR3 is TGTGCCAGCACCAAGGGACAGTATAATTCACCCCTCCACTTT. This sequence encodes CASTKGQYNSPLHF.

This rearrangement joins TRBV5-5 to TRBJ2-2; 10 bases fit TRBD2. V lost 1 base, J lost 4 bases, and 10 bases stayed unmatched. The CDR3 extends over 18 amino acids. Germline-derived CDR1 and CDR2 are SGHKS and YYEKEE (reference sequence). The CDR3, as DNA: TGTGCCAGCAGCTTGTACCTAGCGGGGGCGTCGTCCACCGGGGAGCTGTTTTTT. This gives the protein CASSLYLAGASSTGELFF.

This sequence joins TRBV19 and TRBJ1-1; no definite D call. The CDR3 has 13 residues. Germline V gives CDR1 LNHDA, CDR2 SQIVND (reference sequence). Trimming shortened V by 9 bases and J by 2 bases, and 13 bases separated the two germline ends. CDR3 bases: TGTGCCAGCGAGCCGCGGCGAAACACTGAAGCTTTCTTT. Translated, it gives CASEPRRNTEAFF. The full variable domain, completed using reference TRBV19 and TRBJ1-1, is DGGITQSPKYLFRKEGQNVTLSCEQNLNHDAMYWYRQDPGQGLRLIYYSQIVNDFQKGDIAEGYSVSREKKESFPLTVTSAQKNPTAFYLCASEPRRNTEAFFGQGTRLTVV.

The chain uses TRBV6-5 and TRBJ2-2, with 9 bases matching TRBD1. The V segment lost 4 bases and the J segment 7 bases; nucleotides outside the gene matches: 7. Germline V gene lookup returns CDR1 MNHEY and CDR2 SVGAGI. This CDR3 spans 15 amino acids. CDR3 in amino acids: CASSLGTGISGELFF. The DNA of the CDR3 is TGTGCCAGCAGTTTGGGGACAGGGATCAGCGGGGAGCTGTTTTTT.

V and J are TRBV9 and TRBJ1-4; D ambiguous. Germline values: CDR1 SGDLS, CDR2 YYNGEE. The CDR3 sequence is 14 residues long. Trimming stripped 2 bases from V and 2 bases from J, with 7 bases between. CDR3 nucleotides: TGTGCCAGCAGCGTTAGCTCGACTAATGAAAAACTGTTTTTT. This translates into CASSVSSTNEKLFF.

The rearrangement joins TRBV6-5 to TRBJ1-4; no definite D call. Between the trimmed V and J ends, which lost 8 bases and 8 bases, there was a span of 18 bases. The CDR3 totals 14 residues. Germline loops: CDR1 MNHEY, CDR2 SVGAGI. CDR3 DNA sequence: TGTGCCAGCGCTAGACCCCCACGCGCGGAAAAACTGTTTTTT. Translation gives CASARPPRAEKLFF.

This chain connects TRBV4-3 to TRBJ2-3; no clear D. The V gene's germline CDR1 is LGHNA and CDR2 YSLEER. The CDR3 consists of 14 residues. Trimming removed 5 bases at V and 0 bases at J, with 9 bases between. CDR3 amino acids: CASSVDGSTDTQYF. The CDR3 DNA is TGCGCCAGCAGCGTAGATGGTAGCACAGATACGCAGTATTTT.